This T cell receptor (beta chain) was sequenced for a study of T-cell reconstitution after alpha-beta-depleted transplantation in children. Library preparation (for TCRbeta) was performed with unique molecular identifiers. TCRdb processed the PCR reads anew with MiXCR; each CDR3 protein has one entry. The repertoire holds about 600,000 distinct CDR3 sequences, with about an eighth as singletons. Many counts were recorded for this clonotype. CDR1 MGHDK and CDR2 SYGVNS come from the germline V gene. Trimming removed 4 bases at V and 12 bases at J, with 19 bases between. This CDR3 has 13 amino acids. The chain recombines TRBV25-1 with TRBJ2-7, with D unclear. The source is a male patient younger than 18 who had a stem cell transplant for acute myeloid leukemia, so the T cells may come from the graft donor. This specimen was PBMCs, mostly from graft donor cells, taken 360 days after TCRalphabeta/CD19-depleted stem cell transplant. CDR3 in amino acids: CASSGIDQVPPYF. The CDR3 nucleotides read TGTGCCAGCAGTGGGATTGATCAGGTCCCACCGTACTTC.